This T cell receptor beta chain is drawn from a study of T cell repertoires in cytomegalovirus infection. On the study more broadly: CMV infection and matching HLA type were both indicated by public TCR beta signatures.

In TCRdb, the reads were re-called with MiXCR into one record per CDR3 protein. The top ten hold more than 20% of the sample, which has approximately 500,000 distinct CDR3 sequences, 16% seen once. Concerning this clonotype itself: The target antigen is unknown.

Points from the study as a whole: The cumulative frequency of public TCR beta families distinguished individuals who carried CMV together with the relevant HLA. The ex vivo response was dominated by HLA-C-restricted CMV-specific TCR beta clonotypes.

CDR1 LNHDA and CDR2 SQIVND come from the germline V gene (reference sequence). The V segment lost 2 bases and the J segment 4 bases; nucleotides outside the gene matches: 4. The CDR3 totals 15 residues. Sequencing used CD8+ T cells from PBMCs. The chain uses TRBV19 and TRBJ1-5, with 8 bases fitting TRBD1. The TCR was taken from a human donor in good health (CMV status not recorded). Some clones in this sample may be carry-over from other donors' samples. DNA for the CDR3: TGTGCCAGTAGTATAATCAGGGGGCGAAATCAGCCCCAGCATTTT. Amino acids: CASSIIRGRNQPQHF.